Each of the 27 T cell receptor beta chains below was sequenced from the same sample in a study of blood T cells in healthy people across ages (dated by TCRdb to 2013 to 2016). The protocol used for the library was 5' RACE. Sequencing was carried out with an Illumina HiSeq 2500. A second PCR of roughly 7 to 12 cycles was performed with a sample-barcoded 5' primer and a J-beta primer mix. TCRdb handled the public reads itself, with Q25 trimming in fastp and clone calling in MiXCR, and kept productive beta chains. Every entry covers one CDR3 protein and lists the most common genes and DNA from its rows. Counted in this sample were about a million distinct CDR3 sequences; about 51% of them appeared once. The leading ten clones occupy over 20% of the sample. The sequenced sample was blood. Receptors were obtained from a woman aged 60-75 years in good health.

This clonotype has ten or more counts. CDR3 DNA sequence: TGTGCCATCAGTGAGCAGGGGACAGATACGCAGTATTTT. As protein: CAISEQGTDTQYF. V gene TRBV10-3 combines with J gene TRBJ2-3, with TRBD1 as a possible D gene (6 bases). The CDR3 contains 13 residues. CDR1 and CDR2 (germline): ENHRY, SYGVKD. V lost 2 bases to trimming and J lost 3 bases, with 6 bases between them.

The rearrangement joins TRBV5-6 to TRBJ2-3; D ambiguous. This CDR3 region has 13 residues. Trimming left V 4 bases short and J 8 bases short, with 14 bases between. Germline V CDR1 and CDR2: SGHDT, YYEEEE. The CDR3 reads CASSRRLSGTQYF. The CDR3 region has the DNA TGTGCCAGCAGCCGAAGGTTGTCGGGTACGCAGTATTTT.

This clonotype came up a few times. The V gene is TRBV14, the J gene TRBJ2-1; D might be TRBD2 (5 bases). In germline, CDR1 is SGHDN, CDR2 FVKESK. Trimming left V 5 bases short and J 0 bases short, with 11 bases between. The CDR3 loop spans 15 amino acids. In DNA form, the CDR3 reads TGTGCCAGCAGCGTGGACGGGAACTCCTACAATGAGCAGTTCTTC. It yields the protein CASSVDGNSYNEQFF.

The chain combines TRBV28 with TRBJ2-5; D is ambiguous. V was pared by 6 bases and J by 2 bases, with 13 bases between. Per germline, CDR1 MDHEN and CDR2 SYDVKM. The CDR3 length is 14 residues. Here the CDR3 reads CASSPIREQETQYF. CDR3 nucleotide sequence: TGTGCCAGCAGCCCGATTAGGGAACAAGAGACCCAGTACTTC.

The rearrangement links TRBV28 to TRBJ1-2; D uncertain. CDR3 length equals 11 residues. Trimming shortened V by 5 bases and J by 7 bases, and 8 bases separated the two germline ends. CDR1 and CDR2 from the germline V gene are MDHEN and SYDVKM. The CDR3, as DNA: TGTGCCAGCAGTGCCTTGGGTGGCTACACCTTC. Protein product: CASSALGGYTF.

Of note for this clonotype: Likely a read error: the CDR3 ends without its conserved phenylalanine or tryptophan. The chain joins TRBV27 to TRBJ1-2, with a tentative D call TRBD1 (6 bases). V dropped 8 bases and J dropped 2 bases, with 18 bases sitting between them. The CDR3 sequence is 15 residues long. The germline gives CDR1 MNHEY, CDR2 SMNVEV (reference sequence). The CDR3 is CASFPRGAPNYGYTY. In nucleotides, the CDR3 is TGTGCCAGCTTCCCCCGGGGGGCCCCAAACTATGGCTACACCTAC.

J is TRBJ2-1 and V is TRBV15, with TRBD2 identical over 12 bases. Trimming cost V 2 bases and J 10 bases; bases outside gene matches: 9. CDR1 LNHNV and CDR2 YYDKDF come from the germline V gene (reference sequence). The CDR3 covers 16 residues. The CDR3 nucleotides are TGTGCCACCAGCAGACGCAGGGCTAGCGGGAGGGAAGAGCAGTTCTTC. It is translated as CATSRRRASGREEQFF. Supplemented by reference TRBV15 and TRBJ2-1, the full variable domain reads DAMVIQNPRYQVTQFGKPVTLSCSQTLNHNVMYWYQQKSSQAPKLLFHYYDKDFNNEADTPDNFQSRRPNTSFCFLDIRSPGLGDTAMYLCATSRRRASGREEQFFGPGTRLTVL.

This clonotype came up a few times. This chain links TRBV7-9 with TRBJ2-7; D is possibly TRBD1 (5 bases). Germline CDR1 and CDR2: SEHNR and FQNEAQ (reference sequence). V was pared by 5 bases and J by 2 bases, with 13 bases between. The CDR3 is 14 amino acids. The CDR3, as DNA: TGTGCCAGCAGCCGGCTAGGACAAACCTACGAGCAGTACTTC. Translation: CASSRLGQTYEQYF.

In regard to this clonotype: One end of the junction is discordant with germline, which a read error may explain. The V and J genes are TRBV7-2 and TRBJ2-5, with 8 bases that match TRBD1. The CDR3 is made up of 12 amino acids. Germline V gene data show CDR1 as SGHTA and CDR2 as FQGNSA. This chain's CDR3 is CAGSLPGQGRYF. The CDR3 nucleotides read TGTGCCGGCAGCTTGCCTGGACAGGGTCGGTACTTC.

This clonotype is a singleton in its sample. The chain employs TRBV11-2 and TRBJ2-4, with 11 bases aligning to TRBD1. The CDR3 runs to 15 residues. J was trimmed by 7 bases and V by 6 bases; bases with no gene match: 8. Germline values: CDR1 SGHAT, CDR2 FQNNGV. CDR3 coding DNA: TGTGCCAGCAGACGCGTGGGACAGGGGGAGAACATTCAGTACTTC. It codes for CASRRVGQGENIQYF.

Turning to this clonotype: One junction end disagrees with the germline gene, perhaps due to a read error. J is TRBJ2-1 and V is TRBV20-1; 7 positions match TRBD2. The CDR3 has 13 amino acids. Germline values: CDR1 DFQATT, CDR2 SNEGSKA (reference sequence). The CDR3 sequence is CSAGGSPYNEQSF. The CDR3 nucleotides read TGCAGTGCGGGCGGGAGTCCCTACAATGAGCAGTCCTTC.

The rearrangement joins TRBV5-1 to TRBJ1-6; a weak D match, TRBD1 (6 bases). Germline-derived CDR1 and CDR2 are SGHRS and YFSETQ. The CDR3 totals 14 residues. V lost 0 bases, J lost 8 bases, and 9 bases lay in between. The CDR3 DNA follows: TGCGCCAGCAGCTTGGTAGGGGGAGATTCACCCCTCCACTTT. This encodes CASSLVGGDSPLHF.

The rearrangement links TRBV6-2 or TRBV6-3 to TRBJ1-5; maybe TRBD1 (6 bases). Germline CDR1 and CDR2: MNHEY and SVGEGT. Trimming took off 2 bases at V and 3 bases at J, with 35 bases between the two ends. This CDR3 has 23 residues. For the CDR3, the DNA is TGTGCCAGCAGTTACACCAGGGGAGGGGAGAAACCGGCAGTGGGGATACCCAATCAGCCCCAGCATTTT. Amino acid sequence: CASSYTRGGEKPAVGIPNQPQHF.

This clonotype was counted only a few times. The CDR3 here is CASSRGWETQYF. Here the CDR3 DNA reads TGTGCCAGCAGCAGAGGTTGGGAGACCCAGTACTTC. This chain uses TRBV2 with TRBJ2-5; D is unclear. The CDR3 has 12 amino acids. CDR1 is SNHLY and CDR2 is FYNNEI in the germline V gene. Trimming took 6 bases from V and 5 from J, leaving 10 bases between them.

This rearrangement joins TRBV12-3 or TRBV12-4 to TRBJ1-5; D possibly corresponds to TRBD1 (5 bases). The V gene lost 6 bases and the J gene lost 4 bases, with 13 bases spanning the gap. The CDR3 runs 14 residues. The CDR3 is CASSPDRRNQPQHF. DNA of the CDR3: TGTGCCAGCAGCCCTGACAGAAGGAATCAGCCCCAGCATTTT.

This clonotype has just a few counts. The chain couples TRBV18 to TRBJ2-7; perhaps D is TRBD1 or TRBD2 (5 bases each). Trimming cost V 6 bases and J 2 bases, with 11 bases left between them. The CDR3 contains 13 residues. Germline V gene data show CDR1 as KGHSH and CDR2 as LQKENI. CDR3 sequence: CASSDGGAYEQYF. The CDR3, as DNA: TGTGCCAGCTCCGATGGGGGAGCCTACGAGCAGTACTTC.

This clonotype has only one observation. The CDR3 here is CSVGKGQDTEAFF. CDR3 coding DNA: TGCAGCGTCGGTAAGGGACAGGACACTGAAGCTTTCTTT. V and J are TRBV29-1 and TRBJ1-1; 8 bases map to TRBD1. The germline V gene has CDR1 SQVTM and CDR2 ANQGSEA. This CDR3 is built from 13 residues. The trim removed 6 bases at V and 3 bases at J, leaving 6 bases unmatched.

CDR3 residues: CASSYQEYEQYF. In DNA, the CDR3 is TGTGCCAGCAGTTACCAGGAGTACGAGCAGTACTTC. The chain is built from TRBV7-2 and TRBJ2-7; D is ambiguous. This CDR3 is 12 amino acids long. The V end lost 6 bases, the J end lost 4 bases, and 10 bases lay between the germline ends. Germline V gene sequence: CDR1 SGHTA, CDR2 FQGNSA.

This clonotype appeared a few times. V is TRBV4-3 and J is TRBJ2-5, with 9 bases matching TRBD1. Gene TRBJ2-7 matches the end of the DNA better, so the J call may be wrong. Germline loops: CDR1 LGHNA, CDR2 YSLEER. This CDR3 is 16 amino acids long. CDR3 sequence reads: CASSHAPGTGYYEQYF. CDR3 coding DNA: TGCGCCAGCAGCCATGCCCCCGGGACAGGGTACTACGAGCAGTACTTC.

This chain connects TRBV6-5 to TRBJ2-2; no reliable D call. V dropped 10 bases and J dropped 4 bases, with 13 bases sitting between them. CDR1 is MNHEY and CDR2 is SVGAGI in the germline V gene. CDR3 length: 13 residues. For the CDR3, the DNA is TGTGCCACGTCTCCGCGGCCCACCGGGGAGCTGTTTTTT. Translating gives CATSPRPTGELFF.

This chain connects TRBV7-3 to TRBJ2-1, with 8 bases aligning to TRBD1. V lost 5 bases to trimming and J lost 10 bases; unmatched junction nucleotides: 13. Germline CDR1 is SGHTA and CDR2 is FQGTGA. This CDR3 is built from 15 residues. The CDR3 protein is CASSLADRVGEEQFF. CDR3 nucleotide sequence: TGTGCCAGCAGCCTCGCGGACAGGGTAGGAGAGGAGCAGTTCTTC.

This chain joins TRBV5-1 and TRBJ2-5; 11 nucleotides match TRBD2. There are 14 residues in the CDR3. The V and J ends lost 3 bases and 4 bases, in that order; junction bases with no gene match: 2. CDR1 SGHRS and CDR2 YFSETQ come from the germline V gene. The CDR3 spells CASSSGTSGETQYF. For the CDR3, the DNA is TGCGCCAGCAGCTCCGGGACTAGCGGAGAGACCCAGTACTTC.

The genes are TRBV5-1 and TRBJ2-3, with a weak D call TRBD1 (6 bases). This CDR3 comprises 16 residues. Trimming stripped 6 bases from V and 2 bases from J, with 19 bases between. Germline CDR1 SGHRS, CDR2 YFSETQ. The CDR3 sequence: CASKVHSGADTDTQYF. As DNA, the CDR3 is TGCGCCAGCAAAGTCCACTCAGGGGCGGACACAGATACGCAGTATTTT.

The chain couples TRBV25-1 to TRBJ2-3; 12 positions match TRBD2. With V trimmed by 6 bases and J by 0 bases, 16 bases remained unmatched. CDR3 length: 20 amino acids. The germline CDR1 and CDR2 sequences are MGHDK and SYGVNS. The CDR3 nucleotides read TGTGCCAGCAGCCGTCTAGCGGGGGGGCCTTATCCCTCAAGCACAGATACGCAGTATTTT. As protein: CASSRLAGGPYPSSTDTQYF.

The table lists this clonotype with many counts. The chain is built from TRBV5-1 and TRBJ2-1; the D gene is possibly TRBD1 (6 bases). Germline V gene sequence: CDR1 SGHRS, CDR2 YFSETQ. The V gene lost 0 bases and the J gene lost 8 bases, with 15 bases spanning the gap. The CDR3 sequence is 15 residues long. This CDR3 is CASSLGSQGRDEQFF. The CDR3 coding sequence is TGCGCCAGCAGCTTGGGAAGTCAGGGGCGGGATGAGCAGTTCTTC.

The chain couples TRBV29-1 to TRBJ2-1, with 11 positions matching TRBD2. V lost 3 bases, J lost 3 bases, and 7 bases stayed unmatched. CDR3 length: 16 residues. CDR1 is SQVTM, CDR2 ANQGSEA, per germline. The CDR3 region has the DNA TGCAGCGTTGATTCCCCCGGGACTAGCGGCTACAATGAGCAGTTCTTC. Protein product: CSVDSPGTSGYNEQFF.

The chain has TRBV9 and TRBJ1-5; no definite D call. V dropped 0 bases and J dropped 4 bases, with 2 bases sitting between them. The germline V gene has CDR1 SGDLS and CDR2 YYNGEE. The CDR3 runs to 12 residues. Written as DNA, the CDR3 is TGTGCCAGCAGCGTAGGTAATCAGCCCCAGCATTTT. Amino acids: CASSVGNQPQHF. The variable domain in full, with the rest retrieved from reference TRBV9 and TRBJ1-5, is DSGVTQTPKHLITATGQRVTLRCSPRSGDLSVYWYQQSLDQGLQFLIQYYNGEERAKGNILERFSAQQFPDLHSELNLSSLELGDSALYFCASSVGNQPQHFGDGTRLSIL.